Listed below are T cell receptor beta chains from one sample, sequenced in a study of cytomegalovirus exposure and HLA in healthy donors. Repertoires were generated with immunoSEQ multiplex PCR, while TCRdb's copy carries only in-frame clones and drops some. This listing includes around 130,000 clones. The sequencing sample was made of PBMCs. All receptors derive from a woman in her 40s in good health and CMV-seronegative. CDR3s include the opening cysteine and the closing phenylalanine or tryptophan.

TRBV7-6 | CASSPGQLNYGYTF
TRBV5-6 | CASSVRAGAYQETQYF
TRBV15 | CATSREWTGAEAFF
TRBV4-3 | CASSLRGGQETQYF
TRBV7-9 | CASSLSGAGGEQYF
TRBV28 | CASRGGGRNTEAFF
TRBV27 | CASSFPAGRGYTF
TRBV5-1 | CASSLETSGGTDTQYF
TRBV10-3 | CAISEYGPGVTEAFF
TRBV6-5 | CASSPGQGRQYF
TRBV15 | CATSRGDRGGYTF
TRBV6-5 | CASSYVPNANTGELFF
TRBV5-1 | CASSSGQFNEKLFF
TRBV9 | CASSVEGAGETQYF
TRBV28 | CASRGQGFANTGELFF
TRBV21-1 | CASSATGGRSGANVLTF
TRBV2 | CASSDPNRGVYEQYF
TRBV4-3 | CASSHTGGETGQFF
TRBV19 | CATHPTTTSGANVLTF
TRBV2 | CASSDSDMRAEAFF
TRBV6-5 | CASSWTGRTEAFF
TRBV9 | CASSSVWGRGYTF